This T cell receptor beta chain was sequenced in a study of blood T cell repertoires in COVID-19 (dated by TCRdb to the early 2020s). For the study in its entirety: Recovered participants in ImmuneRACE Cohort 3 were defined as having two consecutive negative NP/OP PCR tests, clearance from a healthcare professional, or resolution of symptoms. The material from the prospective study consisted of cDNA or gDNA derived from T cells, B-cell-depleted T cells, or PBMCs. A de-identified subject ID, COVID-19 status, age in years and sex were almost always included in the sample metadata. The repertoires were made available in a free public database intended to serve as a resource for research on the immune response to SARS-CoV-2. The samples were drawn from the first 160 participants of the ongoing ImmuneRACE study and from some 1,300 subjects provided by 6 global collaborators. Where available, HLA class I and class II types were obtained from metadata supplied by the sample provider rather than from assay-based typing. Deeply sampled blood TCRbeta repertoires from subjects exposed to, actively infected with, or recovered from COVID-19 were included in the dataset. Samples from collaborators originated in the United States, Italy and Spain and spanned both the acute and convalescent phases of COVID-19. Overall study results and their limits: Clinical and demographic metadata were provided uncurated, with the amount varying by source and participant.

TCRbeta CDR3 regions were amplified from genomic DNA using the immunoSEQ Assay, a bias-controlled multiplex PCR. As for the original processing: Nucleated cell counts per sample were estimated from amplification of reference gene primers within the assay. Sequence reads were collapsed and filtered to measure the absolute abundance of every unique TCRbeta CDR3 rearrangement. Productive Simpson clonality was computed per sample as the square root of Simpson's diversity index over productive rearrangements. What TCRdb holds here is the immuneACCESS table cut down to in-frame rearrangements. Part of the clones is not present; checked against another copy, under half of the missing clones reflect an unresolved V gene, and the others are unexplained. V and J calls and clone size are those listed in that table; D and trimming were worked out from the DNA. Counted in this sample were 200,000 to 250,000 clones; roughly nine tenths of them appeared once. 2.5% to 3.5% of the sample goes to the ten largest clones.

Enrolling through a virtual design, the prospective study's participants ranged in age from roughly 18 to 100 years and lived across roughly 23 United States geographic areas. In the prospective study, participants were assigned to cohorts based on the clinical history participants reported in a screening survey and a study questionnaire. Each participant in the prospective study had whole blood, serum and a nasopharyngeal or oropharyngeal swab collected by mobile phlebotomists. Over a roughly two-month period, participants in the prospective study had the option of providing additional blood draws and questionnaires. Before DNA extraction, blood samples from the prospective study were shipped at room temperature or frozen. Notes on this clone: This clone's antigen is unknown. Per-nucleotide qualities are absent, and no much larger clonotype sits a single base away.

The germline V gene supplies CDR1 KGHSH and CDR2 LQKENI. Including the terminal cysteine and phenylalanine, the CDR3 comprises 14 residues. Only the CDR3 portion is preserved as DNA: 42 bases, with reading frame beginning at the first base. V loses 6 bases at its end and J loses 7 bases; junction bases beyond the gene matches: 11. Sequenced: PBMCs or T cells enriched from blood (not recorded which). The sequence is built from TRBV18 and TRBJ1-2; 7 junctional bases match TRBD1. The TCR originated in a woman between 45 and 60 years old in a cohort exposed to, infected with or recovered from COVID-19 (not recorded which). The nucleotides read TGTGCCAGCTCGCTAGACAGGGCTGGGGGTGGCTACACCTTC. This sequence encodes CASSLDRAGGGYTF.